This passage covers 25 T cell receptor beta chains from one sample sequenced in a study of a mutant IDH1 vaccine in newly diagnosed glioma. Using immunoSEQ multiplex PCR, the repertoire was profiled, and TCRdb retains in-frame clones only, with some absent. The sample carries some 90,000 clones, approximately 80% recorded once. Time point indicated: baseline, week 1 (first vaccination visit). Treatment denoted: pre-vaccination baseline after standard-of-care therapy. Specimen: PBMCs, collected from a glioma patient treated with radiotherapy, temozolomide or both. These receptors all come from a man aged 35-49 years with glioma. Some clones in this sample may be carry-over from other donors' samples.

The chain links TRBV5-1 to TRBJ1-1, with D unresolved. The CDR3 length is 16 residues. With 0 bases removed from V and 0 bases from J, the gap between germline ends came to 12 bases. Germline values: CDR1 SGHRS, CDR2 YFSETQ. The CDR3 DNA is TGCGCCAGCAGCTTGGTAGTCTCTGGGATGAACACTGAAGCTTTCTTT. As protein: CASSLVVSGMNTEAFF.

The gene calls are TRBV7-2 and TRBJ1-6; 7 bases are shared with TRBD1. Germline CDR1 reads SGHTA; CDR2 reads FQGNSA. The trim removed 5 bases at V and 7 bases at J, leaving 8 bases unmatched. The CDR3 is 15 residues long. CDR3 DNA sequence: TGTGCCAGCAGCCTCTCGACAGGGCTAAATTCACCCCTCCACTTT. This codes for CASSLSTGLNSPLHF.

V and J are TRBV19 and TRBJ2-7; 9 bases agree with TRBD2. Germline V gene lookup returns CDR1 LNHDA and CDR2 SQIVND (reference sequence). V lost 7 bases to trimming and J lost 4 bases; unmatched junction nucleotides: 11. This CDR3 has 15 residues. CDR3 loop: CASMKRGDTRYEQYF. CDR3 in DNA: TGTGCCAGTATGAAGCGGGGGGACACTCGGTACGAGCAGTACTTC.

The genes are TRBV5-1 and TRBJ2-7; D call uncertain. Deletions cut 4 bases from V and 0 bases from J, with 14 bases between. The V gene's germline CDR1 is SGHRS and CDR2 YFSETQ. The CDR3 length is 15 residues. The CDR3 sequence is CASSRSVQSSYEQYF. The DNA of the CDR3 is TGCGCCAGCAGCCGCTCCGTACAGAGCTCCTACGAGCAGTACTTC.

The genes are TRBV6-1 and TRBJ1-5; 11 positions match TRBD1. The CDR3 is 16 amino acids. CDR1 and CDR2 (germline): MNHNS, SASEGT. Germline trimming cut 4 bases from V and 2 bases from J; bases unmatched to any gene: 4. CDR3 in DNA: TGTGCCAGCAGTGGGGACAGGGGGTTAGGCAATCAGCCCCAGCATTTT. Protein product: CASSGDRGLGNQPQHF.

The V gene is TRBV10-1, the J gene TRBJ2-5; 7 positions match TRBD2. The CDR3 has 15 residues. V gave up 0 bases and J gave up 3 bases; unmatched junction bases: 4. CDR1 WNHNN and CDR2 SYGVQD come from the germline V gene (reference sequence). The CDR3: CASSESRLAEETQYF. The CDR3 coding sequence is TGCGCCAGCAGTGAGTCGAGGCTAGCGGAAGAGACCCAGTACTTC.

This chain links TRBV5-4 with TRBJ1-1; unclear D gene. The CDR3 sequence is 16 residues long. V lost 0 bases to trimming and J lost 0 bases, with 12 bases between them. Germline CDR1 SGHNT, CDR2 YYREEE (reference sequence). The CDR3 DNA sequence: TGTGCCAGCAGCTTGGTCCCGGACTCGGTGAACACTGAAGCTTTCTTT. Amino acid sequence: CASSLVPDSVNTEAFF.

V and J are TRBV4-1 and TRBJ1-2; D not resolved. Germline values: CDR1 MGHRA, CDR2 YSYEKL. V was shortened by 0 bases and J by 2 bases, with 13 bases between the two germline ends. The CDR3 covers 16 residues. This CDR3 reads CASSQEAVGRNYGYTF. CDR3 sequence (DNA): TGCGCCAGCAGCCAAGAAGCTGTCGGACGGAACTATGGCTACACCTTC.

The chain recombines TRBV19 with TRBJ2-7, with TRBD1 identical over 8 bases. The CDR3 has 13 amino acids. Germline CDR1 reads LNHDA; CDR2 reads SQIVND (reference sequence). With V trimmed by 6 bases and J by 3 bases, 4 bases remained unmatched. This chain's CDR3 is CASSITGGYEQYF. CDR3 DNA: TGTGCCAGTAGCATCACAGGGGGCTACGAGCAGTACTTC.

V usage is TRBV6-6 and J usage is TRBJ2-6; D uncertain. The CDR3 extends over 13 amino acids. V was clipped by 7 bases and J by 2 bases, with 6 bases between them. Germline V CDR1 and CDR2: MNHNY, SVGAGI (reference sequence). This CDR3 is CASTPPGANVLTF. The CDR3 nucleotides are TGTGCCAGCACTCCCCCTGGGGCCAACGTCCTGACTTTC.

The chain carries TRBV5-6 and TRBJ2-7; weak D call: TRBD1 (6 bases). Trimming took off 1 base at V and 0 bases at J, with 8 bases between the two ends. Looked up from germline, CDR1 is SGHDT and CDR2 is YYEEEE. This CDR3 comprises 14 residues. The CDR3 DNA sequence: TGTGCCAGCAGCTTGAAAGGGGGCTCCTACGAGCAGTACTTC. It codes for CASSLKGGSYEQYF.

The chain uses TRBV19 and TRBJ2-5; maybe TRBD1 (5 bases). CDR1 LNHDA and CDR2 SQIVND come from the germline V gene (reference sequence). The CDR3 runs to 12 residues. The V end lost 3 bases, the J end lost 4 bases, and 6 bases lay between the germline ends. CDR3 sequence reads: CASSIQGETQYF. The CDR3 coding sequence is TGTGCCAGTAGTATTCAGGGAGAGACCCAGTACTTC. The variable domain in full, with the rest retrieved from reference TRBV19 and TRBJ2-5, is DGGITQSPKYLFRKEGQNVTLSCEQNLNHDAMYWYRQDPGQGLRLIYYSQIVNDFQKGDIAEGYSVSREKKESFPLTVTSAQKNPTAFYLCASSIQGETQYFGPGTRLLVL.

V and J are TRBV12-5 and TRBJ2-1; D perhaps matches TRBD2 (5 bases). Germline CDR1 reads LGHNT; CDR2 reads FRNRAP. The CDR3 length is 13 residues. V shed 9 bases and J shed 6 bases, with 15 bases lying between them. The CDR3 protein is CASASGGSNEQFF. The CDR3 nucleotides are TGTGCTAGCGCCTCCGGTGGGAGCAATGAGCAGTTCTTC.

This clone was seen a handful of times. The rearrangement uses TRBV25-1 and TRBJ1-1, with unresolved D. Germline V lookup: CDR1 MGHDK, CDR2 SYGVNS. V lost 4 bases and J 5 bases, leaving 11 bases between the germline ends. CDR3 size: 13 residues. The CDR3 here is CASSGSGGTEAFF. The CDR3 nucleotides read TGTGCCAGCAGTGGTTCGGGCGGAACTGAAGCTTTCTTT. Together with reference TRBV25-1 and TRBJ1-1, the CDR3 gives the full variable domain: EADIYQTPRYLVIGTGKKITLECSQTMGHDKMYWYQQDPGMELHLIHYSYGVNSTEKGDLSSESTVSRIRTEHFPLTLESARPSHTSQYLCASSGSGGTEAFFGQGTRLTVV.

This chain links TRBV4-1 with TRBJ1-2; D gene uncertain. The germline V and J ends were trimmed by 0 bases and 6 bases, with 11 bases remaining between them. The germline V gene encodes CDR1 MGHRA and CDR2 YSYEKL. This CDR3 spans 14 amino acids. CDR3 bases: TGCGCCAGCAGCCAAGATCGCTGGCGGGATGGCTACACCTTC. It is translated as CASSQDRWRDGYTF.

The rearrangement links TRBV5-1 to TRBJ2-7; 8 bases fit TRBD1. The CDR3 has 12 residues. With 4 bases clipped from V and 10 bases from J, the junction kept 7 bases outside the gene matches. The germline V gene has CDR1 SGHRS and CDR2 YFSETQ. The DNA of the CDR3 is TGCGCCAGCAGCCAACCGGGACAGGAACAGTACTTC. Protein sequence: CASSQPGQEQYF.

This clone was seen more than once but under ten times. The gene calls are TRBV20-1 and TRBJ1-1; unclear D gene. The CDR3 covers 11 residues. From germline, CDR1 is DFQATT and CDR2 SNEGSKA (reference sequence). CDR3 protein: CSLGKNTEAFF. In nucleotides, the CDR3 is TGCAGCCTCGGGAAGAACACTGAAGCTTTCTTT.

This CDR3 is CASSHEGVGAEAFF. CDR3 in DNA: TGCGCCAGCAGTCACGAGGGGGTCGGCGCTGAAGCTTTCTTT. This rearrangement joins TRBV23-1 to TRBJ1-1; D is possibly TRBD1 (6 bases). TRBV23-1 is sorted into the ORF group, with uncertain function. Trimming took 3 bases from V and 6 from J, leaving 14 bases between them. This CDR3 is built from 14 residues.

The chain is built from TRBV2 and TRBJ1-1; 8 bases map to TRBD1. The length of the CDR3 is 15 residues. Germline V gene sequence: CDR1 SNHLY, CDR2 FYNNEI. V trimming: 6 bases; J trimming: 0 bases; junction bases outside the gene matches: 6. The CDR3 bases are TGTGCCAGCAGCGGACAGGGCCTTATGAACACTGAAGCTTTCTTT. This sequence encodes CASSGQGLMNTEAFF.

This chain links TRBV5-1 with TRBJ2-2; D not certain. Trimming cost V 0 bases and J 6 bases, with 6 bases left between them. From germline, CDR1 is SGHRS and CDR2 YFSETQ. The CDR3 totals 13 residues. The CDR3 nucleotides are TGCGCCAGCAGCTTGGAGGGTGCCGGGGAGCTGTTTTTT. Translated: CASSLEGAGELFF.

The rearrangement links TRBV4-1 to TRBJ2-6; D ambiguous. Looked up from germline, CDR1 is MGHRA and CDR2 is YSYEKL. This CDR3 has 15 residues. Deletions cut 8 bases from V and 4 bases from J, with 15 bases between. The CDR3 DNA reads TGCGCCAGCGGAGACTTCTCGTTGGGGGCCAACGTCCTGACTTTC. This sequence encodes CASGDFSLGANVLTF.

The chain recombines TRBV6-5 with TRBJ2-7; TRBD1 matches 7 bases. This CDR3 is built from 15 residues. V lost 2 bases to trimming and J lost 8 bases; unmatched junction nucleotides: 12. From germline, CDR1 is MNHEY and CDR2 SVGAGI. In DNA, the CDR3 is TGTGCCAGCAGTTACGGGACAGTCGGAGGTGTCAAGCAGTACTTC. This encodes CASSYGTVGGVKQYF.

This clone was counted once. This chain uses TRBV7-9 with TRBJ1-3; D is undetermined. This CDR3 region has 15 residues. Deletions cut 6 bases from V and 0 bases from J, with 12 bases between. CDR1 and CDR2 (germline): SEHNR, FQNEAQ (reference sequence). CDR3 region: CASSPPGSSGNTIYF. The CDR3 nucleotides read TGTGCCAGCAGTCCCCCCGGAAGCTCTGGAAACACCATATATTTT. Based on the CDR3 plus reference TRBV7-9 and TRBJ1-3, the full variable domain is DTGVSQNPRHKITKRGQNVTFRCDPISEHNRLYWYRQTLGQGPEFLTYFQNEAQLEKSRLLSDRFSAERPKGSFSTLEIQRTEQGDSAMYLCASSPPGSSGNTIYFGEGSWLTVV.

The gene calls are TRBV7-2 and TRBJ1-5, with 7 bases aligning to TRBD1. Germline CDR1 reads SGHTA; CDR2 reads FQGNSA. The CDR3 is 14 amino acids. Trimming at V came to 5 bases and at J to 7 bases, leaving 8 bases not matched to a gene. The DNA of the CDR3 is TGTGCCAGCAGCAGAACAGGGGTCTGGCAGCCCCAGCATTTT. Translated: CASSRTGVWQPQHF.

The chain recombines TRBV2 with TRBJ2-7, with a tentative D call TRBD2 (6 bases). The germline V and J ends were trimmed by 1 base and 6 bases, with 16 bases remaining between them. The length of the CDR3 is 15 residues. CDR1 and CDR2 from the germline V gene are SNHLY and FYNNEI. CDR3 sequence: CASSEEDPSGGEQYF. CDR3 sequence (DNA): TGTGCCAGCAGTGAAGAAGATCCGTCCGGGGGCGAGCAGTACTTC. Complete variable domain (other parts from reference TRBV2 and TRBJ2-7): EPEVTQTPSHQVTQMGQEVILRCVPISNHLYFYWYRQILGQKVEFLVSFYNNEISEKSEIFDDQFSVERPDGSNFTLKIRSTKLEDSAMYFCASSEEDPSGGEQYFGPGTRLTVT.